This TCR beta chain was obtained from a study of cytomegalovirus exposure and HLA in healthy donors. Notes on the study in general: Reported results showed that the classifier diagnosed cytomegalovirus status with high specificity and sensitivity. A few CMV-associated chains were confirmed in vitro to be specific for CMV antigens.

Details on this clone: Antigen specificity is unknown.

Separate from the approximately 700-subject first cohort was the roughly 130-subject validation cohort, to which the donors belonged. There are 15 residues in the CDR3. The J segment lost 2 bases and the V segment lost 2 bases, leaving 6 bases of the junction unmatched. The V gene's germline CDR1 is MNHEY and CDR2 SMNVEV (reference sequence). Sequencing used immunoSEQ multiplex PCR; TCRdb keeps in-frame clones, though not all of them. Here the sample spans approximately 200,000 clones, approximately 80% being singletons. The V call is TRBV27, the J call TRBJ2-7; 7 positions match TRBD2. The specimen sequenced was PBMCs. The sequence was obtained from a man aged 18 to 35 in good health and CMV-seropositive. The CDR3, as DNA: TGTGCCAGCAGTTTAAGGCCTAGCGGTCCCTACGAGCAGTACTTC. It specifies CASSLRPSGPYEQYF.